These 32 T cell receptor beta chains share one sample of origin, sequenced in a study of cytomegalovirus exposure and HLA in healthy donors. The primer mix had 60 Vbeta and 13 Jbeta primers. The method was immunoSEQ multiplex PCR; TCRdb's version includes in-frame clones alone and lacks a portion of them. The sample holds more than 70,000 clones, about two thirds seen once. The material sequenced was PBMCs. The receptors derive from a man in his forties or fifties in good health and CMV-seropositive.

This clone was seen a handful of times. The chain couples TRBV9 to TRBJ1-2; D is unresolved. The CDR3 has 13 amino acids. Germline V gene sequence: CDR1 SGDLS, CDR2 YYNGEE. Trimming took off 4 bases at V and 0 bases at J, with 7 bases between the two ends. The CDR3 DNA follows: TGTGCCAGCAGCCTCGTTTCTAACTATGGCTACACCTTC. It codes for CASSLVSNYGYTF.

In DNA form, the CDR3 reads TGTGCCAGCTCGAAGAGGACAGGGGGTTACGAGCAGTACTTC. This translates into CASSKRTGGYEQYF. The rearrangement uses TRBV27 and TRBJ2-7; 10 nucleotides agree with TRBD1. The CDR3 is made up of 14 amino acids. J was trimmed by 4 bases and V by 8 bases; bases with no gene match: 8. Germline assignment: CDR1 MNHEY and CDR2 SMNVEV (reference sequence).

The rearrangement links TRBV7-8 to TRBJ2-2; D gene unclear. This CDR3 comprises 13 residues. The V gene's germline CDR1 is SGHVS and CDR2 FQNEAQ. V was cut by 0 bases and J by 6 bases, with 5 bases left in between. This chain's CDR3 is CASSLAQPGELFF. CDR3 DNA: TGTGCCAGCAGCTTAGCACAGCCCGGGGAGCTGTTTTTT.

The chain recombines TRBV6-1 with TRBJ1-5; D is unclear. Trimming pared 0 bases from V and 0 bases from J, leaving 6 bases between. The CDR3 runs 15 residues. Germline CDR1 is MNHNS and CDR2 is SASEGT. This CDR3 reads CASSEALYSNQPQHF. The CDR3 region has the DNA TGTGCCAGCAGTGAAGCACTTTATAGCAATCAGCCCCAGCATTTT.

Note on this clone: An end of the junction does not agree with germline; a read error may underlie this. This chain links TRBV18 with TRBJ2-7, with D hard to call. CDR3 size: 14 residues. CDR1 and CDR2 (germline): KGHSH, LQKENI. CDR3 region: CASAPSASAYEQYF. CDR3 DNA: TGTGCCAGCGCACCCTCCGCGTCTGCTTACGAGCAGTACTTC.

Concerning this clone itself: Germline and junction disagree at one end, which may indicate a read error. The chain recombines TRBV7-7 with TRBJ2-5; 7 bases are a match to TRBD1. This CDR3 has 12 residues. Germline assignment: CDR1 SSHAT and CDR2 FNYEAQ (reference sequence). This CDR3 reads CASSPDRETQYF. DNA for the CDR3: TGTGCTAGCAGCCCGGACAGGGAGACCCAGTACTTC.

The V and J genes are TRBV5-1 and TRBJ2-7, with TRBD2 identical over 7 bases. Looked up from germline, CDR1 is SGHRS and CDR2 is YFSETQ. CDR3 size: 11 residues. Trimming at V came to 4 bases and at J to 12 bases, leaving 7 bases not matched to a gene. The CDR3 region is CASSNREAMYF. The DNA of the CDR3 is TGCGCCAGCAGCAACCGGGAGGCCATGTACTTC. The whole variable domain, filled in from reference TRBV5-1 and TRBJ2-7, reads KAGVTQTPRYLIKTRGQQVTLSCSPISGHRSVSWYQQTPGQGLQFLFEYFSETQRNKGNFPGRFSGRQFSNSRSEMNVSTLELGDSALYLCASSNREAMYFGPGTRLTVT.

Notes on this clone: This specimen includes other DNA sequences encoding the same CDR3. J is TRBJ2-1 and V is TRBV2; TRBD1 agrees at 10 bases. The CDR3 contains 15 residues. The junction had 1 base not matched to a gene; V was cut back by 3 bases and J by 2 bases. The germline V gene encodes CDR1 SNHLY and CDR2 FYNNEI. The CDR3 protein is CASSEGQGPYNEQFF. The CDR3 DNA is TGTGCCAGCAGTGAGGGACAGGGGCCCTACAATGAGCAGTTCTTC.

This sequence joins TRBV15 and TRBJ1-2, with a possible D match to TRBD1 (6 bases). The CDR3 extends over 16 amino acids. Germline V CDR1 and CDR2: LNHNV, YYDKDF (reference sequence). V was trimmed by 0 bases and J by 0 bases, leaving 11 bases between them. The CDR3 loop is CATSRDWGGPNYGYTF. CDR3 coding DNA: TGTGCCACCAGCAGAGATTGGGGGGGGCCTAACTATGGCTACACCTTC.

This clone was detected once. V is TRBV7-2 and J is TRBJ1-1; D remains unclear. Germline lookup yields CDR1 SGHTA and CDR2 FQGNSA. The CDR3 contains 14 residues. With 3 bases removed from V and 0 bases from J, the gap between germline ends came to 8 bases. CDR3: CASSFSGLNTEAFF. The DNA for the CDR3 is TGTGCCAGCAGCTTTTCGGGGTTGAACACTGAAGCTTTCTTT.

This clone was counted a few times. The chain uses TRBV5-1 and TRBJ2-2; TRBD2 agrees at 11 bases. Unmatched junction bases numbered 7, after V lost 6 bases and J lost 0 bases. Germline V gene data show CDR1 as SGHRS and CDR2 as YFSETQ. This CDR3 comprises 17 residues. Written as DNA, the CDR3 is TGCGCCAGCACTGGGACTAGCGGATTTCCGAACACCGGGGAGCTGTTTTTT. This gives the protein CASTGTSGFPNTGELFF.

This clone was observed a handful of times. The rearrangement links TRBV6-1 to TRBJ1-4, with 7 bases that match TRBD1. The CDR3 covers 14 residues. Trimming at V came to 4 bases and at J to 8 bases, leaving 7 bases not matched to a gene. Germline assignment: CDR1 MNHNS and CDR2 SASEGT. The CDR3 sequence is CASSAGTAEEKLFF. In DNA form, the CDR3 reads TGTGCCAGCAGTGCCGGGACAGCCGAGGAAAAACTGTTTTTT.

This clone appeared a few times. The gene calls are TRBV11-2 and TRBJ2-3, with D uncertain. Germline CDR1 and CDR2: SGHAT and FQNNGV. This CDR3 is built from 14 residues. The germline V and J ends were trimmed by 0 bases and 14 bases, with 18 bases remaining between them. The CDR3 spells CASSLEPSLRRLYF. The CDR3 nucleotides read TGTGCCAGCAGCTTAGAACCCTCCCTCAGGCGCCTGTATTTT.

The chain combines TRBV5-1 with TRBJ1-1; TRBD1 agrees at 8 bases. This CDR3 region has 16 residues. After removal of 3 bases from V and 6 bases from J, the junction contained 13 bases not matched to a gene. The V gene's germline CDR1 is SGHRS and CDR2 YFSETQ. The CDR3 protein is CASSSTRGQGAPEAFF. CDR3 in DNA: TGCGCCAGCAGCTCGACTAGAGGACAGGGAGCACCTGAAGCTTTCTTT.

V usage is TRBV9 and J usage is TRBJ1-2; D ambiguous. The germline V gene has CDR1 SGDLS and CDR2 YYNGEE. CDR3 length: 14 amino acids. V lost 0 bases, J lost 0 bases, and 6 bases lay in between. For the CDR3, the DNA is TGTGCCAGCAGCGTAGGTGCGGCTAACTATGGCTACACCTTC. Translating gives CASSVGAANYGYTF.

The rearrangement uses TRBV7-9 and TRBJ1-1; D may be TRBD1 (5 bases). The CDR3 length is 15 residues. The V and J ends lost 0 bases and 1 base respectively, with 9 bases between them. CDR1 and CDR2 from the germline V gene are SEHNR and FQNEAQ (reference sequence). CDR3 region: CASSLAGGTNTEAFF. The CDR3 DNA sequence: TGTGCCAGCAGCTTAGCGGGGGGTACGAACACTGAAGCTTTCTTT.

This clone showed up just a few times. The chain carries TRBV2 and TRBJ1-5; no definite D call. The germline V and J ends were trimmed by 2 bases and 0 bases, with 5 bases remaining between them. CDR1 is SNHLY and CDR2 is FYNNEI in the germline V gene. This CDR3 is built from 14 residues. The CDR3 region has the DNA TGTGCCAGCAGTGAACGCTATAGCAATCAGCCCCAGCATTTT. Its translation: CASSERYSNQPQHF.

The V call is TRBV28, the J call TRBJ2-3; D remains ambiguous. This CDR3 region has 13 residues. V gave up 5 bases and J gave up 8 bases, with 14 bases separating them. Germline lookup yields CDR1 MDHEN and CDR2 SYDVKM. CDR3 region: CASSANRLGTQYF. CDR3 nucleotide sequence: TGTGCCAGCAGTGCAAACCGGCTAGGTACGCAGTATTTT.

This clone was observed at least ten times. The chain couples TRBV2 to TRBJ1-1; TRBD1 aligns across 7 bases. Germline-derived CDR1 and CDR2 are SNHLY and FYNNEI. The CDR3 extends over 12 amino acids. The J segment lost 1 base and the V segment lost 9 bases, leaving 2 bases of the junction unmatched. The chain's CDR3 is CARGTENTEAFF. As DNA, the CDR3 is TGTGCCAGGGGGACAGAGAACACTGAAGCTTTCTTT.

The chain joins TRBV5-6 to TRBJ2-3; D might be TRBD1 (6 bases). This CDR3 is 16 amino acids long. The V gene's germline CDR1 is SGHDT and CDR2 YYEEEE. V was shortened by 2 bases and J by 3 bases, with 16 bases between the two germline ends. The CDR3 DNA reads TGTGCCAGCAGCTTTCGTACGGGACAAACAACAGATACGCAGTATTTT. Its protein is CASSFRTGQTTDTQYF.

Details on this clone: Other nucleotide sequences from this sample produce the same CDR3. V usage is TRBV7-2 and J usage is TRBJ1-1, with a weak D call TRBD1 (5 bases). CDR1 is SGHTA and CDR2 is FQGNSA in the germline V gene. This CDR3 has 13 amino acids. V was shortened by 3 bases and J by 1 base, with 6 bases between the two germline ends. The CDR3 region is CASSLTENTEAFF. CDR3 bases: TGTGCCAGCAGCTTGACAGAGAACACTGAAGCTTTCTTT. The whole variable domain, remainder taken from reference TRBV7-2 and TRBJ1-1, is GAGVSQSPSNKVTEKGKDVELRCDPISGHTALYWYRQSLGQGLEFLIYFQGNSAPDKSGLPSDRFSAERTGGSVSTLTIQRTQQEDSAVYLCASSLTENTEAFFGQGTRLTVV.

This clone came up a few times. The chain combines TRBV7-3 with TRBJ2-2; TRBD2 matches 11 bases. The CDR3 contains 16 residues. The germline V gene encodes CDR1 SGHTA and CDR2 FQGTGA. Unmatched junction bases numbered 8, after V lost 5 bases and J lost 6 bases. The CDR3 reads CASSPIAGGLAGELFF. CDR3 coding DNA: TGTGCCAGCAGCCCGATAGCGGGGGGGCTTGCCGGGGAGCTGTTTTTT.

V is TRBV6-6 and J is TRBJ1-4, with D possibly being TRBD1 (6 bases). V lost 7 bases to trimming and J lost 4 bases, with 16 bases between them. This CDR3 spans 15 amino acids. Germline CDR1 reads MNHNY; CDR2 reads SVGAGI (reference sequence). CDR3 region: CASKRGGAGNEKLFF. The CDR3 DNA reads TGTGCCAGCAAGCGGGGGGGGGCGGGTAATGAAAAACTGTTTTTT.

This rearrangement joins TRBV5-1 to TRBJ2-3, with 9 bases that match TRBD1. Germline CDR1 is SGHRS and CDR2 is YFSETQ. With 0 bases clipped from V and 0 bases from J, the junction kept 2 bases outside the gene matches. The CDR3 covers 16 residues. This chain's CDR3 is CASSLAGTGSTDTQYF. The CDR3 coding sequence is TGCGCCAGCAGCTTGGCCGGGACAGGGAGCACAGATACGCAGTATTTT.

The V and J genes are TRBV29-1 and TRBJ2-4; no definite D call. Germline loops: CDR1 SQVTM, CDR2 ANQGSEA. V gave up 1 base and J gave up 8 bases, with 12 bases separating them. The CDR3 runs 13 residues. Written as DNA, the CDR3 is TGCAGCGTTGAAGGCCCTAGACGGGACATTCAGTACTTC. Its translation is CSVEGPRRDIQYF.

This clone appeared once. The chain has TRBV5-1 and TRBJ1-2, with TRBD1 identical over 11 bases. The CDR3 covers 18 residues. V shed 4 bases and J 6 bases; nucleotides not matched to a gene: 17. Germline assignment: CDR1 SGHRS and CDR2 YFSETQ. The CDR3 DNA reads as TGCGCCAGCAGCCGAGGGGGGGACAGGGGGAGTCGGTTAAATGGCTACACCTTC. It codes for CASSRGGDRGSRLNGYTF.

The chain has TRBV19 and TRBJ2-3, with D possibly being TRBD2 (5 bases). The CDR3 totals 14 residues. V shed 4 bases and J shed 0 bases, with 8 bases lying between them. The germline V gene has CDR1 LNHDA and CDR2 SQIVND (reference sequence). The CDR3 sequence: CASSSGYSTDTQYF. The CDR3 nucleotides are TGTGCCAGTAGTAGCGGGTATAGCACAGATACGCAGTATTTT.

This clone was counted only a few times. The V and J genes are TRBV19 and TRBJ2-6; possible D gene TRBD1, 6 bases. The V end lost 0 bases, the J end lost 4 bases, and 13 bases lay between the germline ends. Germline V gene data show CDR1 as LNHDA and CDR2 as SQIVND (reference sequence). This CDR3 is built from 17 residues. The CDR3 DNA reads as TGTGCCAGTAGTATAGATTCCAGGGGAGCAGGGGCCAACGTCCTGACTTTC. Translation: CASSIDSRGAGANVLTF. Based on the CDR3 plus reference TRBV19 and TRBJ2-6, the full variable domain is DGGITQSPKYLFRKEGQNVTLSCEQNLNHDAMYWYRQDPGQGLRLIYYSQIVNDFQKGDIAEGYSVSREKKESFPLTVTSAQKNPTAFYLCASSIDSRGAGANVLTFGAGSRLTVL.

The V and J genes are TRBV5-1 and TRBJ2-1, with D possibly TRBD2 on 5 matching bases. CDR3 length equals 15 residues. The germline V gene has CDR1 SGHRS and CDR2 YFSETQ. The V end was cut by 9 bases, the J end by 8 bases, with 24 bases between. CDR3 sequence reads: CATKAGAGNGDEQFF. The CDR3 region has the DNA TGCGCCACCAAGGCGGGTGCCGGGAACGGGGATGAGCAGTTCTTC.

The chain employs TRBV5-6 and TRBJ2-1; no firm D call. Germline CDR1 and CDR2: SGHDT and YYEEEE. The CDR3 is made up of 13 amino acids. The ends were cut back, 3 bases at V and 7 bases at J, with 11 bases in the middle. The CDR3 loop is CASSSVFQNEQFF. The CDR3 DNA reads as TGTGCCAGCAGCTCGGTCTTCCAAAATGAGCAGTTCTTC.

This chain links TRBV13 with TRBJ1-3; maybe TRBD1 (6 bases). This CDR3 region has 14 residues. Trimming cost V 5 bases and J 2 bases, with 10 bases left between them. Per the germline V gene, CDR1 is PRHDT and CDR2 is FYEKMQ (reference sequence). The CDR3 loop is CASSPRTAGNTIYF. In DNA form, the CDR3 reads TGTGCCAGCAGCCCCCGGACAGCTGGAAACACCATATATTTT.

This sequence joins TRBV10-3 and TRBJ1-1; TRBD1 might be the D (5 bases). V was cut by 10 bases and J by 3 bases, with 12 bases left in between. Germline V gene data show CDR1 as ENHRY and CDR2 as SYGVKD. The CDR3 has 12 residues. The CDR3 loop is CASHQGYTEAFF. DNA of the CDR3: TGTGCCAGTCACCAGGGATACACTGAAGCTTTCTTT.